This is a list of T cell receptor beta chains from one sample in a study of shared clonotypes between healthy human individuals. Assay: immunoSEQ multiplex PCR; the TCRdb copy retains only in-frame clones and omits some. In the table there are 2 million to 3 million clones, approximately 93% of which are singletons. The specimen sequenced was naive CD4+ T cells from PBMCs. These receptors were collected from a man aged 18 to 35 in good health. Some clones in this sample may be carry-over from other donors' samples. CDR3s include the opening cysteine and the closing phenylalanine or tryptophan. A D gene is named only where the DNA matches it firmly. Clone size is not always given. Where it is, it says once, few, many or a class for expanded clones.

size	length	V	D	J	CDR3	DNA
-	15	TRBV19	-	TRBJ1-1	CASSIQARLGYEAFF	TGTGCCAGTAGTATTCAGGCCCGGCTGGGATACGAAGCTTTCTTT
-	14	TRBV5-1	-	TRBJ1-4	CASSLERGDEKLFF	TGCGCCAGCAGCCTGGAAAGGGGGGATGAAAAACTGTTTTTT
-	15	TRBV7-3	-	TRBJ2-1	CASSSQWGTDNEQFF	TGTGCCAGCAGCTCACAATGGGGGACTGACAATGAGCAGTTCTTC
once	18	TRBV6-4	TRBD1	TRBJ2-5	CASSEESPDRGFQETQYF	TGTGCCAGCAGTGAGGAATCCCCTGACAGGGGGTTCCAAGAGACCCAGTACTTC
-	11	TRBV7-8	-	TRBJ2-5	CASSFGETQYF	TGTGCCAGCAGCTTCGGTGAGACCCAGTACTTC
-	15	TRBV28	-	TRBJ2-7	CASSLFPRASYEQYF	TGTGCCAGCAGTTTATTCCCCCGGGCCTCCTACGAGCAGTACTTC
-	15	TRBV6-6	-	TRBJ1-2	CASSPEPVGIYGYTF	TGTGCCAGCAGTCCCGAACCAGTTGGAATCTATGGCTACACCTTC
-	14	TRBV28	-	TRBJ2-7	CASIQWTPSYEQYF	TGTGCCAGCATCCAGTGGACACCTTCTTACGAGCAGTACTTC
-	14	TRBV2	TRBD1	TRBJ2-2	CASRDRANTGELFF	TGTGCCAGTAGAGACAGGGCTAACACCGGGGAGCTGTTTTTT
-	15	TRBV5-1	-	TRBJ2-1	CASSYLGSSYNEQFF	TGCGCCAGCAGCTACCTCGGTAGCTCCTACAATGAGCAGTTCTTC
-	15	TRBV11-2	TRBD2	TRBJ2-1	CASSSPAGASYEQFF	TGTGCCAGCAGTTCACCCGCGGGAGCATCCTATGAGCAGTTCTTC
-	18	TRBV14	-	TRBJ2-7	CASSQATDRFYGGYEQYF	TGTGCCAGCAGCCAAGCGACGGACAGATTCTATGGAGGCTACGAGCAGTACTTC
-	14	TRBV5-1	TRBD1	TRBJ1-2	CASSQTRDSYGYTF	TGCGCCAGCAGTCAAACCCGGGACAGCTATGGCTACACCTTC
-	15	TRBV25-1	TRBD2	TRBJ2-5	CASRDSGTSGIRQYF	TGTGCCAGCAGGGACTCCGGGACTAGCGGGATTCGGCAGTACTTC
-	13	TRBV15	-	TRBJ2-7	CATSRDYNYEQYF	TGTGCCACCAGCAGAGATTATAACTACGAGCAGTACTTC
-	14	TRBV5-4	TRBD2	TRBJ2-7	CASSSPGSGGEQYF	TGTGCCAGCAGCTCCCCGGGGAGCGGGGGAGAGCAGTACTTC
-	12	TRBV5-1	-	TRBJ2-5	CASSLEWETQYF	TGCGCCAGCAGCTTAGAGTGGGAGACCCAGTACTTC
-	15	TRBV7-2	-	TRBJ2-2	CASSPLPVLAGELFF	TGTGCCAGCAGTCCACTACCAGTTTTGGCCGGGGAGCTGTTTTTT
-	16	TRBV11-2	TRBD2	TRBJ2-7	CASSLGGLADSYEQYF	TGTGCCAGCAGCTTAGGTGGGCTAGCGGATTCCTACGAGCAGTACTTC
-	15	TRBV11-2	-	TRBJ1-1	CASSSIGGWYTEAFF	TGTGCCAGCAGCTCGATTGGGGGGTGGTACACTGAAGCTTTCTTT
-	15	TRBV7-6	-	TRBJ1-3	CASSLGRWAGNTIYF	TGTGCCAGCAGCTTAGGCCGGTGGGCTGGAAACACCATATATTTT
-	15	TRBV11-2	TRBD2	TRBJ2-7	CASSLELAGAYEQYF	TGTGCCAGCAGCTTAGAACTAGCGGGGGCCTACGAGCAGTACTTC
-	13	TRBV27	-	TRBJ2-3	CASRTPIADTQYF	TGTGCCAGCAGGACACCTATAGCGGATACGCAGTATTTT
-	16	TRBV5-1	-	TRBJ2-3	CASSPYRAPGTDTQYF	TGCGCCAGCAGCCCGTACAGGGCCCCAGGCACAGATACGCAGTATTTT
-	14	TRBV4-1	TRBD1	TRBJ2-7	CASSRQGAVYEQYF	TGCGCCAGCAGCAGACAGGGGGCCGTCTACGAGCAGTACTTC
-	13	TRBV29-1	-	TRBJ1-3	CSVDGGLGNTIYF	TGCAGCGTTGATGGGGGGCTAGGAAACACCATATATTTT
-	18	TRBV9	TRBD2	TRBJ2-1	CASSARLGLAGGQDEQFF	TGTGCCAGCAGCGCCCGGCTAGGACTAGCGGGTGGGCAGGATGAGCAGTTCTTC
-	14	TRBV29-1	-	TRBJ2-6	CSVEMSPGANVLTF	TGCAGCGTTGAAATGTCGCCTGGGGCCAACGTCCTGACTTTC
-	14	TRBV25-1	-	TRBJ2-4	CASSESKGGSIQYF	TGTGCCAGCAGTGAATCAAAAGGGGGTAGCATTCAGTACTTC
-	15	TRBV15	-	TRBJ2-5	CATSRGAGGRETQYF	TGTGCCACCAGCAGAGGGGCAGGTGGACGAGAGACCCAGTACTTC
-	14	TRBV7-9	-	TRBJ2-3	CASSLGTSTDTQYF	TGTGCCAGCAGCCTAGGGACTAGCACAGATACGCAGTATTTT
-	16	TRBV19	-	TRBJ2-4	CASSSPPGWQKNIQYF	TGTGCCAGTAGTAGCCCCCCGGGGTGGCAAAAAAACATTCAGTACTTC
-	14	TRBV12-5	TRBD1	TRBJ2-3	CASGRTGGSDTQYF	TGTGCTAGTGGCCGGACAGGGGGTTCGGATACGCAGTATTTT
-	14	TRBV5-4	-	TRBJ2-7	CASSLEQGFDEQYF	TGTGCCAGCAGCTTAGAGCAGGGGTTTGACGAGCAGTACTTC
-	15	TRBV18	-	TRBJ1-5	CASSLSRGSNQPQHF	TGTGCCAGCTCACTTTCCAGGGGTAGCAATCAGCCCCAGCATTTT
-	16	TRBV6-6	-	TRBJ2-7	CASSYTTSTLSYEQYF	TGTGCCAGCAGTTACACGACTAGTACCCTCTCCTACGAGCAGTACTTC
-	14	TRBV19	-	TRBJ2-7	CASSRQESSYEQYF	TGTGCCAGTAGTCGCCAGGAATCCTCCTACGAGCAGTACTTC
-	15	TRBV18	TRBD1	TRBJ1-1	CASSQGQLGSTEAFF	TGTGCCAGCTCACAGGGACAGCTCGGGTCCACTGAAGCTTTCTTT
-	15	TRBV2	-	TRBJ2-5	CASSEQGTPGETQYF	TGTGCCAGCAGTGAACAGGGGACACCGGGAGAGACCCAGTACTTC
-	16	TRBV5-6	TRBD2	TRBJ2-2	CASSTSGRRSTGELFF	TGTGCCAGCAGCACTAGCGGGAGGCGCAGCACCGGGGAGCTGTTTTTT
-	16	TRBV19	TRBD1	TRBJ1-4	CASSPGQGGTNEKLFF	TGTGCCAGTAGTCCCGGACAGGGAGGGACTAATGAAAAACTGTTTTTT
-	14	TRBV5-1	-	TRBJ2-3	CASSLTGLGDTQYF	TGCGCCAGCAGCTTGACAGGGCTCGGGGATACGCAGTATTTT
-	15	TRBV5-4	-	TRBJ2-5	CAASQSGAGEETQYF	TGTGCCGCTAGCCAGTCGGGGGCAGGTGAAGAGACCCAGTACTTC
-	13	TRBV28	TRBD1	TRBJ2-1	CASGQGGDNEQFF	TGTGCCAGCGGACAGGGGGGGGACAATGAGCAGTTCTTC
-	18	TRBV7-2	TRBD2	TRBJ2-4	CASSLVVSGRRTKNIQYF	TGTGCCAGCAGCTTAGTGGTTAGCGGGAGGCGGACCAAAAACATTCAGTACTTC
-	16	TRBV28	-	TRBJ2-7	CASSLAPGRNSYEQYF	TGTGCCAGCAGTTTAGCTCCGGGACGCAACTCCTACGAGCAGTACTTC
once	16	TRBV2	TRBD1	TRBJ2-7	CASSKMDRASSYEQYF	TGTGCCAGCAGTAAAATGGACAGGGCGAGCTCCTACGAGCAGTACTTC
-	15	TRBV7-6	TRBD1	TRBJ1-2	CASSLRGRGAYGYTF	TGTGCCAGCAGCTTACGTGGCAGGGGGGCCTATGGCTACACCTTC
-	15	TRBV28	-	TRBJ2-7	CASSPMDFLTYEQYF	TGTGCCAGCAGCCCCATGGACTTCCTAACCTACGAGCAGTACTTC
-	14	TRBV19	TRBD1	TRBJ1-1	CASMVMRTGDFVFF	TGTGCCAGTATGGTAATGCGGACAGGGGACTTTGTCTTCTTT
-	15	TRBV11-1	-	TRBJ2-3	CASSLVLASTDTQYF	TGTGCCAGCAGCTTAGTTCTAGCCAGTACGGATACGCAGTATTTT
-	14	TRBV4-1	TRBD1	TRBJ1-2	CASSQPGTGYGYTF	TGCGCCAGCAGCCAACCCGGGACAGGGTATGGCTACACCTTC
once	13	TRBV7-9	-	TRBJ1-3	CASSPLIGNTIYF	TGTGCCAGCAGCCCTCTCATCGGAAACACCATATATTTT
-	14	TRBV10-3	-	TRBJ2-1	CAIRDSPTGNEQFF	TGTGCCATCAGGGACAGCCCCACCGGGAATGAGCAGTTCTTC
-	12	TRBV29-1	-	TRBJ2-5	CSVGRETETQYF	TGCAGCGTGGGACGGGAGACAGAGACCCAGTACTTC
-	14	TRBV25-1	TRBD1	TRBJ1-5	CASSPGQFLQPQHF	TGTGCCAGCAGCCCGGGACAGTTCTTACAGCCCCAGCATTTT
-	15	TRBV6-5	TRBD1	TRBJ2-1	CASSPPGTGVVEQFF	TGTGCCAGCAGTCCCCCCGGGACAGGGGTTGTTGAGCAGTTCTTC
-	15	TRBV7-8	-	TRBJ2-3	CASSLLGRGGDTQYF	TGTGCCAGCAGCTTATTGGGCAGGGGGGGAGATACGCAGTATTTT
-	15	TRBV2	TRBD1	TRBJ1-1	CASSEYGTGTTEAFF	TGTGCCAGCAGTGAATATGGGACAGGAACCACTGAAGCTTTCTTT